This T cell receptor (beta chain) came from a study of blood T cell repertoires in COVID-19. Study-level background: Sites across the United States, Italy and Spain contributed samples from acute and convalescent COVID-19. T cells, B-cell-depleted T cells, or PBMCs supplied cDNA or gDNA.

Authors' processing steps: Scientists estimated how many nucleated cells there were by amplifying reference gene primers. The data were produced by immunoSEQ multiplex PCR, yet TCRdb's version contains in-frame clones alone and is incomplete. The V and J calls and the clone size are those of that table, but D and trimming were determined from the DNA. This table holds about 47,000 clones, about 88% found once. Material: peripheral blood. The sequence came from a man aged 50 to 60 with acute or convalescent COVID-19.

The CDR3 DNA reads as TGTGCCAGCAGTTTAAGCCTCTACGAGCAGTACTTC. As protein: CASSLSLYEQYF. The J gene is TRBJ2-7, the V gene TRBV28; no clear D. Trimming cost V 2 bases and J 3 bases, with 5 bases left between them. The CDR3 totals 12 residues. Germline V gene data show CDR1 as MDHEN and CDR2 as SYDVKM.